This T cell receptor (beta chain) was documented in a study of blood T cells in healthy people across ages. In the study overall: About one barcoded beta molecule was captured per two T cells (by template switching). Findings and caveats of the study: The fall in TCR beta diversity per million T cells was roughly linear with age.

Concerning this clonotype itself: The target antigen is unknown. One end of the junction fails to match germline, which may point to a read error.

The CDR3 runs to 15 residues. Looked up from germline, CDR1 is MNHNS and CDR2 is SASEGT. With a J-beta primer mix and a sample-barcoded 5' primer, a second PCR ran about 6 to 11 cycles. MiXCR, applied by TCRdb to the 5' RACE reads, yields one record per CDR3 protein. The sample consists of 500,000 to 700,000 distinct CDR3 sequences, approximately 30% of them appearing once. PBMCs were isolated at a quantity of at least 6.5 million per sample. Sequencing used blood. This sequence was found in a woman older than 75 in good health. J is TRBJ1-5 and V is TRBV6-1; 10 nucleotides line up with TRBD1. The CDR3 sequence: CASRPGQGPNQPRHF. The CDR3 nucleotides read TGTGCCAGTAGACCGGGACAGGGGCCAAATCAGCCCCGGCATTTT.